A selection of T cell receptor beta chains follows, all from one sample in a study of identifying expanded T cells in peripheral blood. Some clones are missing from TCRdb's copy, which holds only in-frame ones; the method was immunoSEQ multiplex PCR. Seen here are 50,000 to 60,000 clones, 82% observed once, and the top ten hold 12% to 15%. The sample consisted of blood. These receptors were obtained from a person aged 18 to 70 in good health. Each CDR3 is given with its conserved first and last residue. A D gene is named only where the DNA matches it firmly. Expanded clones are given a class, and other clones once, few, many or no size at all.

NA	TRBJ2-3	NA	TRBV4-1	CASSPVPRLGTQYF	TGCGCCAGCAGCCCAGTACCCCGACTTGGTACGCAGTATTTT
few	TRBJ2-7	NA	TRBV18	CASSLGPSYEQYF	TGTGCCAGCTCGTTAGGGCCATCCTACGAGCAGTACTTC
NA	TRBJ1-1	NA	TRBV5-1	CASSRTNSREGAFF	TGCGCCAGCAGCCGCACGAACAGTAGAGAGGGAGCTTTCTTT
NA	TRBJ2-1	NA	TRBV2	CASSLGYNEQFF	TGTGCCAGCAGCCTCGGGTACAATGAGCAGTTCTTC
NA	TRBJ1-5	NA	TRBV7-8	CASSLGGINQPQHF	TGTGCCAGCAGCTTAGGAGGGATCAATCAGCCCCAGCATTTT
NA	TRBJ1-2	NA	TRBV19	CASSSQGKGGYTF	TGTGCCAGTAGTTCACAGGGCAAAGGGGGCTACACCTTC
NA	TRBJ1-2	TRBD1	TRBV4-2	CASSQSQGGYGYTF	TGTGCCAGCAGCCAATCGCAGGGGGGGTATGGCTACACCTTC
NA	TRBJ1-1	NA	TRBV5-1	CASRWDPNTEAFF	TGCGCCAGCAGGTGGGATCCTAACACTGAAGCTTTCTTT
NA	TRBJ2-3	TRBD2	TRBV6-1	CASSVRTSADTQYF	TGTGCCAGCAGTGTAAGGACTAGCGCAGATACGCAGTATTTT
NA	TRBJ2-1	TRBD2	TRBV6-1	CASSERGTSGNNEQFF	TGTGCCAGCAGTGAGAGAGGGACTAGCGGAAACAATGAGCAGTTCTTC